The clone carrying this TCR beta chain has more than one count but fewer than ten. Its antigen is not identified. The PCR had 60 Vbeta and 13 Jbeta primers. Produced via immunoSEQ multiplex PCR; TCRdb's table is partial and in-frame only. The sample contains 160,000 or so clones, about 79% of which appear only once. CDR1 is SGHVS and CDR2 is FQNEAQ in the germline V gene. V shed 5 bases, J shed 2 bases, and the junction held 8 bases outside the gene matches. The CDR3 runs to 17 residues. Donors were ostensibly healthy at sampling, although undocumented immune exposures were probable. The data stem from a study of cytomegalovirus exposure and HLA in healthy donors. Across the study: Earlier findings included more than 95 million unique TCR beta sequences obtained from 170 million or so T cells. Broader study findings: Most TCR beta V segments were productive about 87% or about 30% of the time in an earlier analysis.

This chain connects TRBV7-8 to TRBJ2-7, with TRBD2 matching 14 bases. The material sequenced was PBMCs. The TCR sequence derives from a middle-aged man in good health and CMV-seropositive. CDR3 residues: CASSPGLAGGPTYEQYF. As DNA, the CDR3 is TGTGCCAGCAGCCCCGGACTAGCGGGAGGCCCTACCTACGAGCAGTACTTC.